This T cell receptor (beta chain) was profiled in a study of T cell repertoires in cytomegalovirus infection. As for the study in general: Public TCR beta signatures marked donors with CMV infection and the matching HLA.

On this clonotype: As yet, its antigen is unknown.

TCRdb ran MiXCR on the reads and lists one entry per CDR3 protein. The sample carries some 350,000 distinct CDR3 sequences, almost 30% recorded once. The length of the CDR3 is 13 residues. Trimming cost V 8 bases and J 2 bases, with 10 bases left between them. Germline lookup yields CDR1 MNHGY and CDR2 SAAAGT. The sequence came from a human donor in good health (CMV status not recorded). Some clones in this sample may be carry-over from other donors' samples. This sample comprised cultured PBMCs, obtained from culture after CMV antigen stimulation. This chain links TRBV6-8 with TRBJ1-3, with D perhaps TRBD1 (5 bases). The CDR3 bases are TGTGCCAGCTGGGGGGGGGCTGGAAACACCATATATTTT. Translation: CASWGGAGNTIYF.